One sample yielded the 25 T cell receptor beta chains listed below, sequenced in a study of breast tumors, draining lymph nodes, adjacent tissues. TCRdb redid the calling of the multiplex PCR reads with MiXCR, one entry per CDR3 protein. Among about 35,000 distinct CDR3 sequences listed, just over 35% were seen once. Sequenced: breast tumor tissue. The origin of the receptors is a female donor with breast cancer. Some clones in this sample may be carry-over from other donors' samples.

This clonotype is a singleton in its sample. The chain uses TRBV29-1 and TRBJ2-3; 16 bases line up with TRBD2. The CDR3 contains 18 residues. Germline loops: CDR1 SQVTM, CDR2 ANQGSEA. Trimming cost V 7 bases and J 4 bases; bases outside gene matches: 14. CDR3: CSARLPGTSGRASDTQYF. The DNA of the CDR3 is TGCAGCGCCCGACTCCCCGGGACTAGCGGGAGGGCATCAGATACGCAGTATTTT.

In its sample, this clonotype is large. The chain carries TRBV11-2 and TRBJ1-6, with 8 bases that match TRBD1. CDR3 length equals 14 residues. After removal of 4 bases from V and 10 bases from J, the junction contained 6 bases not matched to a gene. Germline CDR1 is SGHAT and CDR2 is FQNNGV. CDR3 sequence reads: CASSSDRVGSPLHF. CDR3 nucleotide sequence: TGTGCCAGCAGCTCGGACAGGGTAGGCTCACCCCTCCACTTT.

This chain uses TRBV28 with TRBJ2-3; TRBD2 matches at 9 bases. Germline CDR1 and CDR2: MDHEN and SYDVKM. The CDR3 totals 13 residues. Unmatched junction bases numbered 3, after V lost 5 bases and J lost 6 bases. CDR3 DNA sequence: TGTGCCAGCAGTCTAGCGGGACGGGATACGCAGTATTTT. This sequence encodes CASSLAGRDTQYF.

The chain carries TRBV12-3 or TRBV12-4 and TRBJ1-2; D call uncertain. V gave up 5 bases and J gave up 4 bases, with 8 bases separating them. There are 12 residues in the CDR3. CDR3 nucleotide sequence: TGTGCCAGCAGTCAAGATGGCTATGGCTACACCTTC. Translating it yields CASSQDGYGYTF.

This clonotype was found many times. This chain uses TRBV20-1 with TRBJ2-1; the D is unclear. The V and J ends lost 1 base and 6 bases respectively, with 16 bases between them. Germline V CDR1 and CDR2: DFQATT, SNEGSKA (reference sequence). This CDR3 region has 15 residues. The CDR3 nucleotides read TGCAGTGCTAGAGGATCTAGTAGGTCCCCCAATGAGCAGTTCTTC. It codes for CSARGSSRSPNEQFF.

At least ten counts were recorded for this clonotype. The rearrangement links TRBV20-1 to TRBJ2-7, with TRBD1 matching 8 bases. This CDR3 contains 15 residues. V was pared by 0 bases and J by 4 bases, with 8 bases of the junction left unmatched. Per germline, CDR1 DFQATT and CDR2 SNEGSKA (reference sequence). This CDR3 reads CSARDPGTGPYEQYF. CDR3 DNA sequence: TGCAGTGCTAGAGATCCAGGGACAGGACCTTACGAGCAGTACTTC.

This clonotype was seen many times. The V and J genes are TRBV4-1 and TRBJ2-3, with D unresolved. Trimming took 6 bases from V and 6 from J, leaving 13 bases between them. Germline V gives CDR1 MGHRA, CDR2 YSYEKL. This CDR3 has 13 amino acids. The CDR3 sequence: CASSPTVGDTQYF. The CDR3 DNA reads TGCGCCAGCAGTCCTACAGTGGGCGATACGCAGTATTTT.

To note about this clonotype: A clone one base away is much larger, so this may be a read error. This sequence joins TRBV20-1 and TRBJ2-7, with TRBD2 identical over 11 bases. Per the germline V gene, CDR1 is DFQATT and CDR2 is SNEGSKA (reference sequence). The CDR3 totals 15 residues. The CDR3 region has the DNA TGCAGTGCTAAATCAATAGCGGGAGGGTCCTACGGGCAGTACTTC. It codes for CSAKSIAGGSYGQYF.

The chain has TRBV20-1 and TRBJ2-7, with TRBD2 matching 10 bases. Germline trimming cut 1 base from V and 1 base from J; bases unmatched to any gene: 19. The CDR3 extends over 20 amino acids. Germline V gives CDR1 DFQATT, CDR2 SNEGSKA (reference sequence). CDR3 sequence reads: CSARAPSGSPNTGGSYEQYF. The CDR3 coding sequence is TGCAGTGCTAGAGCCCCTAGCGGGAGTCCGAACACCGGGGGTTCCTACGAGCAGTACTTC.

This clonotype came up many times. The genes are TRBV6-5 and TRBJ2-2, with 7 bases that match TRBD2. Trimming at V came to 8 bases and at J to 6 bases, leaving 9 bases not matched to a gene. Germline lookup yields CDR1 MNHEY and CDR2 SVGAGI. CDR3 length equals 14 residues. CDR3 sequence reads: CASGRLAGAGELFF. CDR3 bases: TGTGCCAGCGGCCGACTAGCTGGGGCCGGGGAGCTGTTTTTT.

Ten or more counts support this clonotype. The chain carries TRBV7-3 and TRBJ2-5; TRBD2 is a possible D gene (5 bases). The CDR3 covers 16 residues. V lost 5 bases and J lost 4, with 20 bases in between. Germline V gene lookup returns CDR1 SGHTA and CDR2 FQGTGA. CDR3 bases: TGTGCCAGCAGCCCTACTTCTAGCCGGAGGTTAGAGACCCAGTACTTC. It translates to CASSPTSSRRLETQYF.

This clonotype was found many times. The chain couples TRBV7-9 to TRBJ1-5, with TRBD1 as a possible D gene (5 bases). Germline V CDR1 and CDR2: SEHNR, FQNEAQ (reference sequence). This CDR3 region has 13 residues. Deletions cut 5 bases from V and 5 bases from J, with 10 bases between. The CDR3 spells CASSPDSHQPQHF. The CDR3 DNA reads TGTGCCAGCAGCCCCGACAGTCATCAGCCCCAGCATTTT. Combining the CDR3 with reference TRBV7-9 and TRBJ1-5 gives the whole variable domain DTGVSQNPRHKITKRGQNVTFRCDPISEHNRLYWYRQTLGQGPEFLTYFQNEAQLEKSRLLSDRFSAERPKGSFSTLEIQRTEQGDSAMYLCASSPDSHQPQHFGDGTRLSIL.

Many counts were recorded for this clonotype. The junction differs from germline at one of its ends, possibly a read error. V gene TRBV11-2 combines with J gene TRBJ2-1; 8 bases match TRBD2. From germline, CDR1 is SGHAT and CDR2 FQNNGV. The CDR3 has 17 amino acids. In DNA form, the CDR3 reads TGTGCCAGCAGCACCGGCCTAGCGGGTGTCTCGTCCAATAAGCAGTTCTTC. Translating it yields CASSTGLAGVSSNKQFF.

This clonotype came up a few times. It is unclear where the CDR3 begins or ends on the DNA, so no DNA is shown, and the CDR3 is as TCRdb lists it. The chain has TRBV7-9 and TRBJ2-7. Germline V gene lookup returns CDR1 SEHNR and CDR2 FQNEAQ (reference sequence). Inclusive of both ends, the CDR3 amounts to 18 amino acids. CDR3 residues: CASSFYICSVRPLWEQYF.

This sequence joins TRBV20-1 and TRBJ2-7, with TRBD2 as a possible D gene (6 bases). With 0 bases removed from V and 8 bases from J, the gap between germline ends came to 11 bases. Germline values: CDR1 DFQATT, CDR2 SNEGSKA (reference sequence). The CDR3 contains 12 residues. The CDR3 is CSARDIAAKQYF. CDR3 coding DNA: TGCAGTGCTAGAGATATAGCGGCCAAGCAGTACTTC.

This clonotype was counted many times. The chain uses TRBV6-1 and TRBJ2-7; 10 bases align to TRBD2. The V segment lost 7 bases and the J segment 8 bases; nucleotides outside the gene matches: 8. Germline CDR1 MNHNS, CDR2 SASEGT. The CDR3 loop spans 13 amino acids. The CDR3, as DNA: TGTGCCAGCACTAGCGGGAGCGATGACAAGCAGTACTTC. Its protein is CASTSGSDDKQYF.

This clonotype was counted many times. V gene TRBV15 combines with J gene TRBJ2-1; 9 bases agree with TRBD2. CDR1 is LNHNV, CDR2 YYDKDF, per germline (reference sequence). CDR3 size: 15 residues. The V gene end was trimmed by 4 bases and the J gene end by 6 bases; junction bases not matched to a gene: 7. The CDR3 reads CATSTDVAGANEQFF. The DNA for the CDR3 is TGTGCCACCAGCACTGACGTAGCGGGGGCCAATGAGCAGTTCTTC.

The V call is TRBV19, the J call TRBJ2-7; D gene uncertain. The V end was cut by 5 bases, the J end by 4 bases, with 12 bases between. The CDR3 totals 13 residues. Looked up from germline, CDR1 is LNHDA and CDR2 is SQIVND (reference sequence). In DNA form, the CDR3 reads TGTGCCAGTAGTTTTGGGGTCACTTACGAGCAGTACTTC. This translates into CASSFGVTYEQYF.

This clonotype showed up just once. Because it lacks the conserved phenylalanine or tryptophan at the end, this CDR3 is likely a read error. The V gene is TRBV11-1, the J gene TRBJ2-1, with TRBD2 identical over 11 bases. V shed 4 bases, J shed 2 bases, and the junction held 10 bases outside the gene matches. Germline V gene data show CDR1 as SGHAT and CDR2 as FQDESV (reference sequence). The CDR3 is 18 residues long. CDR3 amino acids: CASSSAISGRGAYNEQFS. The CDR3 nucleotides are TGTGCCAGCAGCTCAGCGATTAGCGGGAGGGGGGCCTACAATGAGCAGTTCTCC.

This clonotype was detected only a few times. J is TRBJ2-7 and V is TRBV15; TRBD2 might be the D (6 bases). The CDR3 totals 13 residues. V was clipped by 5 bases and J by 7 bases, with 15 bases between them. The germline V gene encodes CDR1 LNHNV and CDR2 YYDKDF (reference sequence). The CDR3 sequence is CATSLTEGREQYF. As DNA, the CDR3 is TGTGCCACCAGCCTCACGGAGGGGAGGGAGCAGTACTTC.

The chain joins TRBV29-1 to TRBJ2-5; 7 positions match TRBD1. V trimming: 3 bases; J trimming: 6 bases; junction bases outside the gene matches: 7. This CDR3 is 13 amino acids long. Germline V gene sequence: CDR1 SQVTM, CDR2 ANQGSEA. The CDR3 sequence: CSVEDTGQQTQYF. The DNA of the CDR3 is TGCAGCGTTGAGGATACGGGACAGCAGACCCAGTACTTC.

The table lists this clonotype with many counts. The gene calls are TRBV12-3 or TRBV12-4 and TRBJ2-1, with TRBD2 matching 11 bases. V shed 6 bases, J shed 8 bases, and the junction held 9 bases outside the gene matches. The CDR3 contains 15 residues. In DNA, the CDR3 is TGTGCCAGCAGCGGAACTAGCGGGAGTAAATATGAGCAGTTCTTC. Translation gives CASSGTSGSKYEQFF.

V is TRBV2 and J is TRBJ2-7, with D uncertain. CDR3 length: 15 residues. Germline values: CDR1 SNHLY, CDR2 FYNNEI. Trimming pared 4 bases from V and 0 bases from J, leaving 13 bases between. The CDR3 loop reads CASSGVSRNSYEQYF. The CDR3 nucleotides read TGTGCCAGCAGTGGCGTAAGTCGGAACTCCTACGAGCAGTACTTC.

This chain uses TRBV7-2 with TRBJ2-3; 7 bases align to TRBD2. The CDR3 sequence is 13 residues long. The germline CDR1 and CDR2 sequences are SGHTA and FQGNSA. The trim removed 4 bases at V and 5 bases at J, leaving 3 bases unmatched. CDR3 in amino acids: CASSWTSRDTQYF. CDR3 bases: TGTGCCAGCAGCTGGACTAGTCGAGATACGCAGTATTTT.

The table lists this clonotype with many counts. The rearrangement uses TRBV11-3 and TRBJ2-1, with 12 positions matching TRBD2. The CDR3 is 16 amino acids. With 6 bases clipped from V and 10 bases from J, the junction kept 13 bases outside the gene matches. The germline gives CDR1 SGHNT, CDR2 YENEEA. Here the CDR3 reads CASSLPRLAGDREQFF. The CDR3, as DNA: TGTGCCAGCAGTCTTCCCAGACTAGCGGGAGATCGGGAGCAGTTCTTC.